The entry below gives a single T cell receptor beta chain sequence along with its context. No antigen is known for it. This entry comes from a study of identical twins. Germline V CDR1 and CDR2: MDHEN, SYDVKM. Deletions cut 2 bases from V and 5 bases from J, with 12 bases between. The CDR3 has 14 amino acids. Points from the study as a whole: Insertions were reduced in abundant cord blood beta clonotypes but not in memory repertoires.

A universal primer site was added by template switching, and unique molecular identifiers were carried by the cDNA. TCRdb processed the 5' RACE reads anew with MiXCR; each CDR3 protein has one entry. Of 400,000 to 550,000 distinct CDR3 sequences in the sample, roughly a fifth were seen once. The sample was also linked to a second study, of T cells expressing NK-cell markers. From that report: About 1.0-8% of CD8+ T cells in six or seven donors belonged to dominant NKG2C+ clonotypes. For four donors, these clonotypes were likewise the leading ones in the CD3+CD56-NKG2C+ fraction.

The sequenced material came from CD4+ T cells sorted from blood. The V call is TRBV28, the J call TRBJ1-1; D may be TRBD1 (6 bases). The source is a woman younger than 30 in good health. The CDR3, as DNA: TGTGCCAGCAGTTTAGGGACACTTAAAACTGAAGCTTTCTTT. It is translated as CASSLGTLKTEAFF.